These 4 T cell receptor beta chains came from one sample sequenced in a study of T-cell memory formation after mild COVID-19. One entry per CDR3 protein results from TCRdb running MiXCR on the 5' RACE reads. The sample includes around 510,000 distinct CDR3 sequences, 20% to 25% seen only once; the top ten take approximately 8.4%. Sequencing was performed on PBMCs or a T cell subset sorted from them (not recorded which). Every receptor here comes from an adult woman who had mild COVID-19 (a few samples of this study predate the infection). Cell type and time point are not known.

The rearrangement uses TRBV20-1 and TRBJ2-7, with TRBD2 matching 8 bases. The CDR3 is made up of 14 amino acids. The V and J ends lost 5 bases and 0 bases, in that order; junction bases with no gene match: 6. Germline CDR1 reads DFQATT; CDR2 reads SNEGSKA (reference sequence). The CDR3 loop reads CSALAGTRSYEQYF. CDR3 nucleotides: TGCAGTGCTTTAGCGGGGACTCGCTCCTACGAGCAGTACTTC.

This clonotype turned up a few times. J is TRBJ2-2 and V is TRBV12-5; no firm D call. This CDR3 contains 12 residues. The germline V gene encodes CDR1 LGHNT and CDR2 FRNRAP. V lost 6 bases, J lost 5 bases, and 7 bases lay in between. Here the CDR3 DNA reads TGTGCTAGTGGGTATGAAACCGGGGAGCTGTTTTTT. It is translated as CASGYETGELFF.

The chain uses TRBV7-3 and TRBJ2-5; perhaps TRBD2 as D (5 bases). The germline V gene encodes CDR1 SGHTA and CDR2 FQGTGA. The CDR3 length is 13 residues. V lost 5 bases, J lost 5 bases, and 12 bases lay in between. The CDR3 DNA is TGTGCCAGCAGCCGGGCCAAGCGGGAGACCCAGTACTTC. Protein product: CASSRAKRETQYF. Together with reference TRBV7-3 and TRBJ2-5, the CDR3 gives the full variable domain: GAGVSQTPSNKVTEKGKYVELRCDPISGHTALYWYRQSLGQGPEFLIYFQGTGAADDSGLPNDRFFAVRPEGSVSTLKIQRTERGDSAVYLCASSRAKRETQYFGPGTRLLVL.

This clonotype was counted between two and nine times. This chain links TRBV20-1 with TRBJ2-5, with D unclear. V was trimmed by 1 base and J by 3 bases, leaving 9 bases between them. Germline values: CDR1 DFQATT, CDR2 SNEGSKA (reference sequence). This CDR3 contains 13 residues. The CDR3 is CSARGPYEETQYF. The CDR3 nucleotides read TGCAGTGCTAGAGGGCCCTACGAAGAGACCCAGTACTTC.